These 7 T cell receptor beta chains were sequenced from one sample in a study of T cells after yellow fever vaccination. A single record per CDR3 protein comes from TCRdb applying MiXCR to the 5' RACE reads. This sample has 250,000 to 400,000 distinct CDR3 sequences, with approximately 4% found just once. Sequenced here: PBMCs, sampled 5 days after the yellow fever booster vaccination. These TCRs come from a man younger than 30 who received the YFV17D yellow fever vaccine.

V and J are TRBV12-3 or TRBV12-4 and TRBJ1-1; no clear D. The CDR3 runs 13 residues. V was cut by 9 bases and J by 4 bases, with 15 bases left in between. This CDR3 is CASHKGWGTEAFF. Here the CDR3 DNA reads TGTGCCAGTCATAAGGGTTGGGGCACTGAAGCTTTCTTT.

The chain is built from TRBV10-3 and TRBJ1-5; D possibly corresponds to TRBD1 (5 bases). This CDR3 has 13 amino acids. Germline V gene lookup returns CDR1 ENHRY and CDR2 SYGVKD. V shed 3 bases and J shed 5 bases, with 8 bases lying between them. This CDR3 is CAISEAGHQPQHF. The CDR3 DNA is TGTGCCATCAGTGAAGCGGGGCATCAGCCCCAGCATTTT.

This clonotype was counted ten times or more. The CDR3 region is CASSLGSGGSNEQFF. The CDR3 DNA sequence: TGTGCCAGCAGCTTAGGTAGCGGGGGGTCCAATGAGCAGTTCTTC. This chain connects TRBV7-3 to TRBJ2-1, with TRBD2 identical over 10 bases. The germline V gene has CDR1 SGHTA and CDR2 FQGTGA. The J segment lost 6 bases and the V segment lost 2 bases, leaving 4 bases of the junction unmatched. The CDR3 runs to 15 residues.

The sample holds a few counts of this clonotype. The chain is built from TRBV27 and TRBJ2-7; D may be TRBD2 (5 bases). CDR3 length equals 18 residues. Germline-derived CDR1 and CDR2 are MNHEY and SMNVEV (reference sequence). Trimming removed 11 bases at V and 0 bases at J, with 29 bases between. CDR3 coding DNA: TGTGCCGCGCGGCCGTTAGAGCGGACGGCAGGCAGCTCCTACGAGCAGTACGTC. This sequence encodes CAARPLERTAGSSYEQYV.

In this sample, this clonotype turned up a few times. The rearrangement joins TRBV6-6 to TRBJ2-5; weak D call: TRBD2 (5 bases). The CDR3 totals 16 residues. Trimming pared 2 bases from V and 3 bases from J, leaving 16 bases between. Germline CDR1 is MNHNY and CDR2 is SVGAGI (reference sequence). The CDR3 here is CASSYLRTFGKETQYF. CDR3 in DNA: TGTGCCAGCAGTTACCTTCGGACTTTCGGGAAAGAGACCCAGTACTTC.

This clonotype was picked up many times. The J gene is TRBJ2-7, the V gene TRBV14, with D hard to call. Trimming removed 2 bases at V and 6 bases at J, with 14 bases between. Germline CDR1 and CDR2: SGHDN and FVKESK. There are 14 residues in the CDR3. CDR3 bases: TGTGCCAGCAGCCAAATGGACCGCCACGCCGAGCAGTACTTC. Its translation: CASSQMDRHAEQYF.

The chain is built from TRBV7-8 and TRBJ1-6; the D is unclear. Germline-derived CDR1 and CDR2 are SGHVS and FQNEAQ. The ends were cut back, 5 bases at V and 10 bases at J, with 12 bases in the middle. CDR3 length equals 13 residues. Here the CDR3 DNA reads TGTGCCAGCAGCGGAGGTCTTGGATCACCCCTCCACTTT. It specifies CASSGGLGSPLHF.